This T cell receptor beta chain was recovered during a study of blood T cells in healthy people across ages. Points from the study as a whole: Naive T cell percentage by flow cytometry tracked strongly with beta diversity.

Combining a sample-barcoded 5' primer with a J-beta primer mix, a second PCR ran for roughly 7 to 11 cycles. MiXCR, run by TCRdb on the 5' RACE reads, gives a single entry per CDR3 protein. Here the sample spans some 1,800,000 distinct CDR3 sequences, around 42% being singletons. Germline assignment: CDR1 LGHDT and CDR2 YNNKEL (reference sequence). The CDR3 is 15 residues long. The junction had 6 bases not matched to a gene; V was cut back by 4 bases and J by 4 bases. There are a few counts of this clonotype. The target antigen is unknown. Extraction yielded at least 6 micrograms of total RNA per sample.

The material sequenced was blood. The chain is built from TRBV3-1 and TRBJ2-1, with 8 bases aligning to TRBD2. The clonotype comes from a human donor in good health. Here the CDR3 DNA reads TGTGCCAGCAGCCGAGAACTAGCGGAATACAATGAGCAGTTCTTC. It codes for CASSRELAEYNEQFF.